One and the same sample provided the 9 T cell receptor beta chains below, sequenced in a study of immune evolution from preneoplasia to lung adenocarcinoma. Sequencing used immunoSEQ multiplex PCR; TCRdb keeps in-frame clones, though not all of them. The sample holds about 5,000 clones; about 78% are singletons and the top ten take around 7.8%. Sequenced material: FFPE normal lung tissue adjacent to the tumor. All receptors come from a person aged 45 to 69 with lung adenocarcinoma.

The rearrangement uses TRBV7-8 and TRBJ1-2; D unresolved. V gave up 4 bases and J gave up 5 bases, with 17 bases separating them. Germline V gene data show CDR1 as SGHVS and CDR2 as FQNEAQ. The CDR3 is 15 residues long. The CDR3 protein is CASSWMGDNLYGYTF. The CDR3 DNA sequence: TGTGCCAGCAGCTGGATGGGAGACAACTTGTATGGCTACACCTTC.

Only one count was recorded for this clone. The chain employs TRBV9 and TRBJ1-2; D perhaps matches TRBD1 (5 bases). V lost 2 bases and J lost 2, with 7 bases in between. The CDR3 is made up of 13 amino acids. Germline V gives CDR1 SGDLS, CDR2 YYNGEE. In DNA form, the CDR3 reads TGTGCCAGCAGCGTCGGACACAACTATGGCTACACCTTC. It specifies CASSVGHNYGYTF.

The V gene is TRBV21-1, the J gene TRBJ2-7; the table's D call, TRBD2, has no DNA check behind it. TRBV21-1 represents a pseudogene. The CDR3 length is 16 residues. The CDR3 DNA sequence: TGTGCCATTCCTTCGGTTTTAGCGGGAGGGTCCTACGAGCAGTACTTC. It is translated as CAIPSVLAGGSYEQYF.

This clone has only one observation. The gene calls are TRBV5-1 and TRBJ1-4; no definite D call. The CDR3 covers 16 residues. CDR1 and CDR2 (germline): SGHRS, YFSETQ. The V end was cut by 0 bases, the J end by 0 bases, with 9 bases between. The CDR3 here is CASSLVGLATNEKLFF. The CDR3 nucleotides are TGCGCCAGCAGCTTGGTAGGGCTGGCAACTAATGAAAAACTGTTTTTT.

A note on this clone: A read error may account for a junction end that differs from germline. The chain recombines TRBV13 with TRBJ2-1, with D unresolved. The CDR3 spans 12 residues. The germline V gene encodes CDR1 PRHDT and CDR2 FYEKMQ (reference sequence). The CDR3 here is CASSQYRKALVF. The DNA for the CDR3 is TGTGCCAGCAGCCAATATCGGAAAGCACTGGTCTTC.

The CDR3 DNA reads as TGTGCCAGCAGTAACACCGGGACTCCCGGGGATGAGCAGTTCTTC. It specifies CASSNTGTPGDEQFF. V gene TRBV25-1 combines with J gene TRBJ2-1; D may be TRBD2 (6 bases). The CDR3 covers 15 residues. Trimming stripped 5 bases from V and 8 bases from J, with 19 bases between. CDR1 is MGHDK and CDR2 is SYGVNS in the germline V gene.

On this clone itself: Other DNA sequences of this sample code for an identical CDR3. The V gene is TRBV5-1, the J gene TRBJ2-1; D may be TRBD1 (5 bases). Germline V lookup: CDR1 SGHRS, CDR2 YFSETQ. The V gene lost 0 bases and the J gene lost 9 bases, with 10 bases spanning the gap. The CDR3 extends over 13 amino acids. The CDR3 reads CASSLDWGSEQFF. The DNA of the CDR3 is TGCGCCAGCAGCTTGGATTGGGGCAGTGAGCAGTTCTTC. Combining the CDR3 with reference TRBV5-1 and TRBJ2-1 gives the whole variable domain KAGVTQTPRYLIKTRGQQVTLSCSPISGHRSVSWYQQTPGQGLQFLFEYFSETQRNKGNFPGRFSGRQFSNSRSEMNVSTLELGDSALYLCASSLDWGSEQFFGPGTRLTVL.

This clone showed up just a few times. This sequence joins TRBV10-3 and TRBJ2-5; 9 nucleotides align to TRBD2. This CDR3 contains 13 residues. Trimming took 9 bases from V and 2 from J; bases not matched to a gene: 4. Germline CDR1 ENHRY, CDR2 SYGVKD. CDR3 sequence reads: CAIAGGRQETQYF. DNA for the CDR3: TGTGCCATAGCGGGAGGTCGGCAAGAGACCCAGTACTTC.

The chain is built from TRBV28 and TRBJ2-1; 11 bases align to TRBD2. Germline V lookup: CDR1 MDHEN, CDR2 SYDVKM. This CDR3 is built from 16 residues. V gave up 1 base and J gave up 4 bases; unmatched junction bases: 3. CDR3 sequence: CASSLSGTSGYNEQFF. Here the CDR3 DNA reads TGTGCCAGCAGTTTATCCGGGACTAGCGGATACAATGAGCAGTTCTTC.